This T cell receptor beta chain emerged from a study of a mutant IDH1 vaccine in newly diagnosed glioma. General study points: Patients showed vaccine-induced immune responses at a rate of approximately 92%.

TCRdb's table, derived via immunoSEQ multiplex PCR, lists solely in-frame clones and lacks some. The repertoire holds about 81,000 clones, with approximately 85% as singletons. Time point here: week 23, last vaccination. Each dose of the vaccine consisted of 300 ug of mutant IDH1 20-mer peptide, with topical imiquimod. CDR3 size: 11 residues. Germline CDR1 ENHRY, CDR2 SYGVKD. V lost 4 bases and J lost 7, with 5 bases in between. On this clone itself: Its antigen is as yet unknown.

The chain links TRBV10-3 to TRBJ2-1; D call uncertain. The starting material was PBMCs, obtained from a glioma patient whose treatment included an IDH1 peptide vaccine. The TCR was taken from a man under 40 with glioma. Some clones in this sample may be carry-over from other donors' samples. CDR3 DNA: TGTGCCATCAGTGGGACGAATGAGCAGTTCTTC. Residues: CAISGTNEQFF.